The 27 T cell receptor beta chains given below trace back to one sample, sequenced in a study of blood T cell repertoires in COVID-19. The assay was immunoSEQ multiplex PCR, and TCRdb's table has in-frame clones only and misses some. Of 55,000 to 65,000 clones listed, over 80% were seen once; the top ten hold roughly 10%. The specimen was peripheral blood. Receptors were obtained from a man younger than 45 with COVID-19, enrolled during active disease.

This clone has just a few counts. V and J are TRBV10-3 and TRBJ1-1, with 8 bases fitting TRBD1. Germline lookup yields CDR1 ENHRY and CDR2 SYGVKD. V gave up 4 bases and J gave up 1 base; unmatched junction bases: 5. The CDR3 spans 15 residues. The CDR3 DNA follows: TGTGCCATCAGTGGGACAGGGAGGTGGAACACTGAAGCTTTCTTT. Protein: CAISGTGRWNTEAFF.

The J gene is TRBJ2-7, the V gene TRBV27, with TRBD1 matching 8 bases. There are 13 residues in the CDR3. The germline gives CDR1 MNHEY, CDR2 SMNVEV (reference sequence). Trimming removed 6 bases from V and 0 bases from J; junction bases left unmatched: 1. The CDR3 here is CASRTGDSYEQYF. The CDR3 DNA reads as TGTGCCAGCAGGACAGGGGACTCCTACGAGCAGTACTTC.

The chain has TRBV4-1 and TRBJ2-2, with 7 bases fitting TRBD2. The CDR3 consists of 18 residues. CDR1 is MGHRA, CDR2 YSYEKL, per germline. V lost 0 bases and J lost 2; bases outside the gene matches: 9. In DNA form, the CDR3 reads TGCGCCAGCAGCCAAGAAGGCCCCTCTAGCGGAAACACCGGGGAGCTGTTTTTT. Its protein product is CASSQEGPSSGNTGELFF.

This rearrangement joins TRBV5-1 to TRBJ2-7; perhaps TRBD2 as D (6 bases). The CDR3 extends over 18 amino acids. Germline loops: CDR1 SGHRS, CDR2 YFSETQ. Trimming removed 0 bases from V and 6 bases from J, with 25 bases in between. The DNA of the CDR3 is TGCGCCAGCAGCTTGGGGGTACTGGCGGGGAACGACCGGGGCGAGCAGTACTTC. This sequence encodes CASSLGVLAGNDRGEQYF. Based on the CDR3 plus reference TRBV5-1 and TRBJ2-7, the full variable domain is KAGVTQTPRYLIKTRGQQVTLSCSPISGHRSVSWYQQTPGQGLQFLFEYFSETQRNKGNFPGRFSGRQFSNSRSEMNVSTLELGDSALYLCASSLGVLAGNDRGEQYFGPGTRLTVT.

The chain has TRBV15 and TRBJ1-3; 9 bases map to TRBD1. Trimming cost V 6 bases and J 0 bases; bases outside gene matches: 6. The CDR3 spans 16 residues. The germline V gene encodes CDR1 LNHNV and CDR2 YYDKDF (reference sequence). CDR3 bases: TGTGCCACCAGGGGGACAGGGACGATCTCTGGAAACACCATATATTTT. It is translated as CATRGTGTISGNTIYF.

The rearrangement links TRBV12-3 or TRBV12-4 to TRBJ2-5; weak D call: TRBD1 (6 bases). The CDR3 length is 12 residues. Deletions cut 4 bases from V and 7 bases from J, with 10 bases between. The DNA for the CDR3 is TGTGCCAGCAGTTCGGCACAGGGGACCCAGTACTTC. It is translated as CASSSAQGTQYF.

V is TRBV7-2 and J is TRBJ2-7, with 10 bases identical to TRBD2. Germline-derived CDR1 and CDR2 are SGHTA and FQGNSA. This CDR3 is 15 amino acids long. With V trimmed by 5 bases and J by 2 bases, 6 bases remained unmatched. DNA for the CDR3: TGTGCCAGCAGCCATGGACTAGCGGCCGCCTACGAGCAGTACTTC. It is translated as CASSHGLAAAYEQYF. Full variable domain (rest looked up from reference TRBV7-2 and TRBJ2-7): GAGVSQSPSNKVTEKGKDVELRCDPISGHTALYWYRQSLGQGLEFLIYFQGNSAPDKSGLPSDRFSAERTGGSVSTLTIQRTQQEDSAVYLCASSHGLAAAYEQYFGPGTRLTVT.

The V and J genes are TRBV5-4 and TRBJ2-5, with 10 bases that match TRBD2. V was pared by 1 base and J by 1 base, with 1 base of the junction left unmatched. The CDR3 totals 15 residues. Germline V gives CDR1 SGHNT, CDR2 YYREEE (reference sequence). CDR3 residues: CASSLRLAGQETQYF. The CDR3 coding sequence is TGTGCCAGCAGCTTGCGACTAGCGGGCCAAGAGACCCAGTACTTC.

This clone has only a few counts. The chain links TRBV29-1 to TRBJ1-4, with D possibly TRBD1 on 5 matching bases. This CDR3 region has 12 residues. V shed 6 bases and J shed 4 bases, with 9 bases lying between them. Germline CDR1 reads SQVTM; CDR2 reads ANQGSEA. CDR3 sequence (DNA): TGCAGCGTGGTGGGGCTTAATGAAAAACTGTTTTTT. It encodes CSVVGLNEKLFF.

This chain links TRBV21-1 with TRBJ2-1; the listed D gene, TRBD2, was not tested against the DNA. TRBV21-1 is flagged as a pseudogene. The CDR3 has 10 residues. This chain's CDR3 is CALTPHEQFF. For the CDR3, the DNA is TGTGCCCTAACCCCCCATGAGCAGTTCTTC.

The chain combines TRBV28 with TRBJ1-2, with 8 bases fitting TRBD1. With 2 bases clipped from V and 5 bases from J, the junction kept 7 bases outside the gene matches. The germline gives CDR1 MDHEN, CDR2 SYDVKM. The CDR3 length is 15 residues. As DNA, the CDR3 is TGTGCCAGCAGTTTAGTCCCGGGACAGGCGTATGGCTACACCTTC. Translating gives CASSLVPGQAYGYTF.

The chain links TRBV5-4 to TRBJ1-2, with D possibly being TRBD1 (6 bases). Trimming left V 2 bases short and J 0 bases short, with 8 bases between. From germline, CDR1 is SGHNT and CDR2 YYREEE (reference sequence). This CDR3 spans 14 amino acids. The CDR3 sequence: CASSLQGSNYGYTF. The CDR3 DNA is TGTGCCAGCAGCTTACAGGGTTCTAACTATGGCTACACCTTC.

The sample holds one count of this clone. The V gene is TRBV28, the J gene TRBJ2-2; 8 bases are shared with TRBD2. Germline CDR1 MDHEN, CDR2 SYDVKM. The CDR3 spans 17 residues. J lost 3 bases, V lost 5 bases, and 11 bases had no gene match. The CDR3 DNA is TGTGCCAGCAGTCTCCCACTGGTAGCGGGGTACACCGGGGAGCTGTTTTTT. Translated: CASSLPLVAGYTGELFF.

V is TRBV13 and J is TRBJ1-3, with TRBD1 matching over 11 bases. The CDR3 consists of 15 residues. CDR1 and CDR2 (germline): PRHDT, FYEKMQ (reference sequence). The trim removed 3 bases at V and 3 bases at J, leaving 1 base unmatched. Here the CDR3 DNA reads TGTGCCAGCAGCTTGGACAGGGGGCTTGGAAACACCATATATTTT. Amino acid sequence: CASSLDRGLGNTIYF.

V gene TRBV6-1 combines with J gene TRBJ2-3; 7 bases agree with TRBD2. This CDR3 is built from 13 residues. CDR1 and CDR2 (germline): MNHNS, SASEGT. Trimming at V came to 0 bases and at J to 7 bases, leaving 1 base not matched to a gene. CDR3 bases: TGTGCCAGCAGTGAAGCGCGGGGGAATACGCAGTATTTT. Its protein product is CASSEARGNTQYF.

This rearrangement joins TRBV5-6 to TRBJ1-6; 7 positions agree with TRBD1. The CDR3 spans 14 residues. V dropped 0 bases and J dropped 7; count of bases not matched to a gene: 1. The germline CDR1 and CDR2 sequences are SGHDT and YYEEEE. The DNA of the CDR3 is TGTGCCAGCAGCTTGGGGGACAGCAATTCACCCCTCCACTTT. Its translation is CASSLGDSNSPLHF.

The chain combines TRBV27 with TRBJ1-2; D gene ambiguous. Germline CDR1 and CDR2: MNHEY and SMNVEV (reference sequence). The V end was cut by 9 bases, the J end by 5 bases, with 10 bases between. This CDR3 comprises 11 residues. CDR3 region: CARQPGYGYTF. The CDR3 DNA reads as TGTGCCAGACAGCCTGGTTATGGCTACACCTTC.

This rearrangement joins TRBV27 to TRBJ2-3; D gene ambiguous. Looked up from germline, CDR1 is MNHEY and CDR2 is SMNVEV (reference sequence). Trimming took 4 bases from V and 1 from J, leaving 15 bases between them. This CDR3 comprises 16 residues. As DNA, the CDR3 is TGTGCCAGCAGTTCAGATCTAGAAATTCGCACAGATACGCAGTATTTT. Its translation is CASSSDLEIRTDTQYF.

The rearrangement uses TRBV6-1 and TRBJ1-6; the D gene is possibly TRBD1 (6 bases). Trimming cost V 0 bases and J 7 bases, with 10 bases left between them. Germline-derived CDR1 and CDR2 are MNHNS and SASEGT. The CDR3 has 15 residues. The CDR3 coding sequence is TGTGCCAGCAGTGAAGCGGCAGGGGAGAATTCACCCCTCCACTTT. This encodes CASSEAAGENSPLHF.

The chain combines TRBV7-6 with TRBJ2-4, with D perhaps TRBD1 (6 bases). V lost 6 bases and J lost 2, with 17 bases in between. The CDR3 covers 16 residues. The germline V gene has CDR1 SGHVS and CDR2 FNYEAQ. CDR3 nucleotides: TGTGCCAGCAGAGGAGAACATCAGGGGACCAAAAACATTCAGTACTTC. It encodes CASRGEHQGTKNIQYF.

J is TRBJ2-1 and V is TRBV5-1; TRBD2 matches 7 bases. After removal of 4 bases from V and 15 bases from J, the junction contained 10 bases not matched to a gene. This CDR3 comprises 12 residues. CDR1 is SGHRS, CDR2 YFSETQ, per germline. Here the CDR3 reads CASSQAGRRGFF. The CDR3 DNA sequence: TGCGCCAGCAGCCAAGCGGGACGCCGGGGGTTCTTC.

This chain joins TRBV5-5 and TRBJ2-5; the D gene is possibly TRBD1 (6 bases). V was cut by 3 bases and J by 5 bases, with 11 bases left in between. The germline V gene has CDR1 SGHKS and CDR2 YYEKEE (reference sequence). The CDR3 contains 13 residues. As DNA, the CDR3 is TGTGCCAGCAGCTATACAGGGTCGGAGACCCAGTACTTC. It codes for CASSYTGSETQYF.

This rearrangement joins TRBV10-2 to TRBJ2-3; unclear D gene. CDR1 and CDR2 (germline): WSHSY, SAAADI. There are 13 residues in the CDR3. The V and J ends lost 4 bases and 6 bases respectively, with 11 bases between them. The DNA for the CDR3 is TGCGCCAGCAGTGGAGGAAACGCCGATACGCAGTATTTT. Translated, it gives CASSGGNADTQYF.

The chain joins TRBV28 to TRBJ1-2; D perhaps matches TRBD1 (6 bases). The germline gives CDR1 MDHEN, CDR2 SYDVKM. This CDR3 is 14 amino acids long. V dropped 2 bases and J dropped 13 bases, with 20 bases sitting between them. CDR3 DNA sequence: TGTGCCAGCAGTTTACCCCCAGGGGCCGGGGCCCCCACCTTC. As protein: CASSLPPGAGAPTF.

V is TRBV10-1 and J is TRBJ2-2; possibly TRBD1 for D (6 bases). The V end was cut by 5 bases, the J end by 11 bases, with 12 bases between. Germline CDR1 WNHNN, CDR2 SYGVQD (reference sequence). The CDR3 consists of 12 residues. The CDR3 nucleotides are TGCGCCAGCAGTCTCGACAGGAACGAGCTGTTTTTT. This encodes CASSLDRNELFF.

This clone was counted once. CDR3 coding DNA: TGTGCCAGCAGCCATTTAGCGGGAGGAGTCGGGAATGAGCAGTTCTTC. Encoded protein: CASSHLAGGVGNEQFF. The V call is TRBV9, the J call TRBJ2-1; 10 positions match TRBD2. CDR1 is SGDLS and CDR2 is YYNGEE in the germline V gene. V lost 4 bases, J lost 7 bases, and 11 bases stayed unmatched. This CDR3 spans 16 amino acids.

V usage is TRBV10-3 and J usage is TRBJ2-5, with TRBD2 matching over 10 bases. Germline V lookup: CDR1 ENHRY, CDR2 SYGVKD. CDR3 length equals 13 residues. Trimming removed 9 bases from V and 5 bases from J; junction bases left unmatched: 6. CDR3 in amino acids: CAIGAGGRETQYF. As DNA, the CDR3 is TGTGCCATTGGAGCGGGAGGGAGGGAGACCCAGTACTTC.